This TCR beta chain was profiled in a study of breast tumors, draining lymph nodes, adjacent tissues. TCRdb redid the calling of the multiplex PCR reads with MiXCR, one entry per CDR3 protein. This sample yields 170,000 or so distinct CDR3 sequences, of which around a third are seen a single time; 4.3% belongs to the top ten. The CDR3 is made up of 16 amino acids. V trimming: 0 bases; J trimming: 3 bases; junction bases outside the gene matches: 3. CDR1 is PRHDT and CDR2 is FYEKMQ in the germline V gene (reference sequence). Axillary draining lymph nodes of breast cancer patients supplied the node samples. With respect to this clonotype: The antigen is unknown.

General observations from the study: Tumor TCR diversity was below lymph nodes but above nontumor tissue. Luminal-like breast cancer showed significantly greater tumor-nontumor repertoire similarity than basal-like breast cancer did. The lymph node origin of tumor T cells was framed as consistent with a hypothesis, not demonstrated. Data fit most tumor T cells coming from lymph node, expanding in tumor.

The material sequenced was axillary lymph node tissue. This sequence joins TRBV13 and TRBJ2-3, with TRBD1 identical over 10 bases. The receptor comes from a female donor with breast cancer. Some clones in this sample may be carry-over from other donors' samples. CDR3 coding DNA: TGTGCCAGCAGCTTAGGGGGACAGGGGAGAACAGATACGCAGTATTTT. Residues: CASSLGGQGRTDTQYF.